The 13 T cell receptor beta chains below were found in one sample sequenced in a study of blood T cell repertoires in COVID-19 (dated by TCRdb to the early 2020s). Receptors were amplified or captured by the immunoSEQ multiplex PCR assay. TCRdb limited this immuneACCESS table to in-frame rearrangements with V and J called. A share of clones is missing; checked studies link under half to unresolved V genes, and the rest is unexplained. Across this sample there are some 130,000 clones, with roughly 83% seen only once. The top ten hold 4.5% to 6% of the sample. Specimen: PBMCs or T cells enriched from blood (not recorded which). The receptors here all came from a middle-aged man with acute COVID-19.

V gene TRBV2 combines with J gene TRBJ2-3, with 8 nucleotides matching TRBD2. Losses at the gene ends were 3 bases for V and 2 bases for J; bases not matched to a gene: 4. The CDR3 extends over 15 amino acids. The V gene's germline CDR1 is SNHLY and CDR2 FYNNEI. CDR3 in DNA: TGTGCCAGCAGTGACTCGCGGGGGGCCACAGATACGCAGTATTTT. It translates to CASSDSRGATDTQYF.

This sequence joins TRBV19 and TRBJ1-1, with a weak D call TRBD1 (5 bases). V was cut by 1 base and J by 4 bases, with 7 bases left in between. Germline CDR1 LNHDA, CDR2 SQIVND (reference sequence). This CDR3 has 13 amino acids. CDR3 coding DNA: TGTGCCAGTAGTATAGCAGGGTTCACTGAAGCTTTCTTT. Encoded protein: CASSIAGFTEAFF.

The chain recombines TRBV19 with TRBJ2-7; 10 positions agree with TRBD1. The V gene's germline CDR1 is LNHDA and CDR2 SQIVND (reference sequence). The CDR3 consists of 15 residues. V lost 6 bases to trimming and J lost 3 bases; unmatched junction nucleotides: 8. The CDR3 reads CASRRNGDRGYEQYF. Here the CDR3 DNA reads TGTGCCAGTAGGCGTAACGGGGACAGGGGCTACGAGCAGTACTTC.

The chain couples TRBV30 to TRBJ1-3; TRBD1 matches at 7 bases. The trim removed 0 bases at V and 2 bases at J, leaving 16 bases unmatched. The CDR3 runs 19 residues. Germline CDR1 reads GTSNPN; CDR2 reads SVGIG (reference sequence). For the CDR3, the DNA is TGTGCCTGGAGTGTAGTCAGGGGGTCTCATCTAGAACCTGGAAACACCATATATTTT. Its translation is CAWSVVRGSHLEPGNTIYF.

The chain combines TRBV2 with TRBJ2-1, with D maybe TRBD2 (6 bases). This CDR3 region has 14 residues. V dropped 6 bases and J dropped 6 bases, with 15 bases sitting between them. The germline V gene encodes CDR1 SNHLY and CDR2 FYNNEI. The CDR3 here is CASRGREVGNEQFF. CDR3 sequence (DNA): TGTGCCAGCAGGGGCAGGGAGGTCGGCAATGAGCAGTTCTTC.

This clone was observed a handful of times. This chain connects TRBV5-6 to TRBJ1-2; 10 nucleotides align to TRBD1. From germline, CDR1 is SGHDT and CDR2 YYEEEE. The V gene end was trimmed by 4 bases and the J gene end by 7 bases; junction bases not matched to a gene: 10. The CDR3 runs 15 residues. The CDR3 DNA is TGTGCCAGCAGCCCCGGGACAGGGGCCCTCGGTGGCTACACCTTC. It codes for CASSPGTGALGGYTF.

This chain joins TRBV5-6 and TRBJ1-2, with a tentative D call TRBD1 (6 bases). CDR3 size: 12 residues. Germline CDR1 reads SGHDT; CDR2 reads YYEEEE. Trimming left V 4 bases short and J 8 bases short, with 12 bases between. The CDR3 DNA reads TGTGCCAGCAGCCAGGGGATTTCGGGCTACACCTTC. Its translation: CASSQGISGYTF.

The rearrangement uses TRBV9 and TRBJ1-2, with D hard to call. V lost 4 bases and J 8 bases, leaving 18 bases between the germline ends. Germline lookup yields CDR1 SGDLS and CDR2 YYNGEE. The CDR3 is 14 amino acids. The CDR3, as DNA: TGTGCCAGCAGCTCCATCCGAGGTTTCATCGGCTACACCTTC. Its translation: CASSSIRGFIGYTF. Filled out from reference TRBV9 and TRBJ1-2, the complete variable domain reads DSGVTQTPKHLITATGQRVTLRCSPRSGDLSVYWYQQSLDQGLQFLIQYYNGEERAKGNILERFSAQQFPDLHSELNLSSLELGDSALYFCASSSIRGFIGYTFGSGTRLTVV.

The V call is TRBV28, the J call TRBJ1-2; the D gene is possibly TRBD1 (6 bases). The germline V gene has CDR1 MDHEN and CDR2 SYDVKM. The V and J ends lost 7 bases and 3 bases respectively, with 15 bases between them. The CDR3 length is 14 residues. The CDR3 loop reads CASTSRGADYGYTF. The CDR3 DNA reads TGTGCCAGCACCTCGCGGGGGGCTGACTATGGCTACACCTTC.

The rearrangement joins TRBV28 to TRBJ1-5; D is unresolved. CDR1 and CDR2 (germline): MDHEN, SYDVKM. The CDR3 runs to 14 residues. The V end was cut by 2 bases, the J end by 3 bases, with 8 bases between. The CDR3 loop reads CASSLGQYNQPQHF. The CDR3 region has the DNA TGTGCCAGCAGTTTAGGCCAGTACAATCAGCCCCAGCATTTT.

The chain couples TRBV28 to TRBJ1-3, with 10 bases aligning to TRBD1. The CDR3 is 16 residues long. Losses at the gene ends were 7 bases for V and 4 bases for J; bases not matched to a gene: 10. Germline lookup yields CDR1 MDHEN and CDR2 SYDVKM. The CDR3 here is CASTQERDRGGNTIYF. In DNA, the CDR3 is TGTGCCAGCACCCAAGAACGGGACAGGGGAGGAAACACCATATATTTT.

The rearrangement links TRBV5-1 to TRBJ2-2; D is ambiguous. The germline V and J ends were trimmed by 0 bases and 6 bases, with 12 bases remaining between them. This CDR3 is 15 amino acids long. Germline-derived CDR1 and CDR2 are SGHRS and YFSETQ. CDR3 coding DNA: TGCGCCAGCAGCTTGGACGGAGCCGGTCCCGGGGAGCTGTTTTTT. Its protein product is CASSLDGAGPGELFF.

This rearrangement joins TRBV3-1 (or the pseudogene TRBV3-2) to TRBJ1-2; 10 nucleotides align to TRBD1. The CDR3 has 16 amino acids. V dropped 2 bases and J dropped 3; count of bases not matched to a gene: 6. Looked up from germline, CDR1 is LGHDT and CDR2 is YNNKEL (reference sequence). The CDR3 here is CASSQHTGTGDYGYTF. The CDR3 nucleotides are TGTGCCAGCAGCCAACATACCGGGACAGGGGACTATGGCTACACCTTC.